This T cell receptor (beta chain) was found in a study of T cells expressing NK-cell markers. About the study: Out of eight donors sequenced, seven tested HCMV-seropositive and the remaining one seronegative.

Broader study findings: Dominant NKG2C+ clonotypes accounted for roughly 1.0-7.0% of CD8+ T cells in about six donors.

The CDR3 is 14 residues long. The germline V gene has CDR1 SQVTM and CDR2 ANQGSEA. TCRdb reprocessed the 5' RACE reads; each CDR3 protein has one entry and no DNA is given. This table holds around 280,000 distinct CDR3 sequences. With respect to this clonotype: Its specificity is unknown.

V is TRBV29-1 and J is TRBJ1-2; TCRdb lists TRBD1, though no DNA is available to test this call. The source material was blood T cells: a sorted CD56 or NKG2C T cell subset, CD4+ or CD8+ T cells, or bulk PBMC T cells (not recorded which). The receptor comes from a man between 18 and 29 years old in good health. This CDR3 reads CSVSQGRFDYGYTF.